The next 26 T cell receptor beta chains were all read from a single sample in a study of molecular identifiers for immune sequencing clone quantification. TCRdb re-called the PCR reads through MiXCR, storing one row per CDR3 protein. This table has 400,000 to 600,000 distinct CDR3 sequences, over 20% appearing once. The sequenced sample was naive CD8+ T cells from blood, with Jurkat cell RNA spiked in. Stated subset: FACS-sorted CD8+CD4-CCR7+CD45RA+ naive T cells. The source of these receptors is a human donor in good health. Some libraries in this study had Jurkat cell RNA spiked in.

This clonotype occurred a few times. The V gene is TRBV12-3 or TRBV12-4, the J gene TRBJ2-7; D may be TRBD1 (6 bases). This CDR3 is 14 amino acids long. V was pared by 4 bases and J by 6 bases, with 16 bases between. CDR3 coding DNA: TGTGCCAGCAGTTCCCGACAGGTGTCAGCCGAGCAGTACTTC. This codes for CASSSRQVSAEQYF.

This clonotype was counted at least ten times. The chain has TRBV12-5 and TRBJ2-5; 8 nucleotides align to TRBD2. Losses at the gene ends were 5 bases for V and 1 base for J; bases not matched to a gene: 12. Germline lookup yields CDR1 LGHNT and CDR2 FRNRAP. The CDR3 is 17 residues long. CDR3 sequence: CASGPASASGSQETQYF. The CDR3, as DNA: TGTGCTAGTGGTCCCGCATCTGCAAGCGGGAGCCAAGAGACCCAGTACTTC.

V and J are TRBV5-3 and TRBJ1-4; TRBD1 matches at 10 bases. TRBV5-3 is recorded as an ORF, its role being uncertain. J lost 3 bases, V lost 1 base, and 9 bases had no gene match. This CDR3 contains 18 residues. This CDR3 is CARSLCGTGDESNEKLFF. CDR3 in DNA: TGTGCCAGAAGCTTGTGTGGGACAGGGGACGAGTCTAATGAAAAACTGTTTTTT.

This clonotype was seen at least ten times. The V call is TRBV12-3 or TRBV12-4, the J call TRBJ2-4; the D gene could be TRBD1 or TRBD2 (5 bases each). Trimming left V 5 bases short and J 4 bases short, with 21 bases between. CDR3 length: 17 amino acids. The CDR3 DNA is TGTGCCAGCAGTCCTCAACCTACCGGGACGGTGAAAAACATTCAGTACTTC. Translating gives CASSPQPTGTVKNIQYF.

This clonotype was seen many times. V gene TRBV9 combines with J gene TRBJ2-7; D ambiguous. The CDR3 sequence is 15 residues long. Germline CDR1 reads SGDLS; CDR2 reads YYNGEE. Trimming removed 4 bases at V and 3 bases at J, with 17 bases between. For the CDR3, the DNA is TGTGCCAGCAGCTCTGGGCCCGCAGCCCTCTACGAGCAGTACTTC. It yields the protein CASSSGPAALYEQYF.

To note about this clonotype: At one boundary the junction diverges from the germline segment, which might be a read error. The rearrangement links TRBV5-3 to TRBJ2-3; D not resolved. TRBV5-3 is known as an ORF, though its function is uncertain. This CDR3 comprises 13 residues. The CDR3 here is CASSPLSTDAQYF. DNA of the CDR3: TGTGCCAGCAGCCCCTTAAGCACAGATGCGCAGTATTTT.

This clonotype has at least ten counts. The CDR3 DNA is TGTGCCAGCAGTTACGTTTATGGCTACACCTTC. The encoded protein is CASSYVYGYTF. The rearrangement joins TRBV6-2 or TRBV6-3 to TRBJ1-2; D is uncertain. CDR3 length: 11 residues. V was shortened by 2 bases and J by 5 bases, with 3 bases between the two germline ends. The germline V gene encodes CDR1 MNHEY and CDR2 SVGEGT.

This clonotype was seen many times. The chain recombines TRBV6-5 with TRBJ2-3, with D hard to call. Trimming stripped 8 bases from V and 6 bases from J, with 15 bases between. This CDR3 region has 13 residues. CDR1 MNHEY and CDR2 SVGAGI come from the germline V gene. This CDR3 reads CASGISLRDTQYF. As DNA, the CDR3 is TGTGCCAGCGGAATATCGTTGAGGGATACGCAGTATTTT.

This clonotype was detected ten times or more. CDR3 sequence (DNA): TGCGCCAGCAGCCCCCCGACTCCAATCGGGACTGAAGCTTTCTTT. This codes for CASSPPTPIGTEAFF. The rearrangement links TRBV4-1 to TRBJ1-1, with D hard to call. V lost 4 bases and J 5 bases, leaving 17 bases between the germline ends. There are 15 residues in the CDR3. Germline V lookup: CDR1 MGHRA, CDR2 YSYEKL.

This clonotype was detected only once. Its ends do not fully match the called genes, so a read error is possible. The chain is built from TRBV20-1 and TRBJ2-1; 16 bases are a match to TRBD2. This CDR3 has 17 amino acids. Germline V gene sequence: CDR1 DFQATT, CDR2 SNEGSKA (reference sequence). In nucleotides, the CDR3 is TGCAGTGCTAGAGACCCGGGACTAGCGGGAGGGCAAAGTGAGCAGCTCTTC. Its protein is CSARDPGLAGGQSEQLF.

Ten or more counts support this clonotype. This CDR3 reads CSVEDPGLHEQYF. The CDR3 region has the DNA TGCAGCGTTGAAGATCCGGGGTTGCACGAGCAGTACTTC. This chain joins TRBV29-1 and TRBJ2-7, with D possibly matching TRBD2 (5 bases). This CDR3 is built from 13 residues. V dropped 0 bases and J dropped 5 bases, with 11 bases sitting between them. Germline CDR1 and CDR2: SQVTM and ANQGSEA.

This clonotype was detected only a few times. The V call is TRBV21-1, the J call TRBJ1-5; the DNA was not compared with TRBD1, the D call given in the table. TRBV21-1 is designated a pseudogene. The CDR3 has 18 residues. In nucleotides, the CDR3 is TGTGCCAGCAGCCTGAACCGGGCCCCGGGGAGTAGCAATCAGCCCCAGCATTTT. Its protein product is CASSLNRAPGSSNQPQHF.

Many counts were recorded for this clonotype. This chain uses TRBV7-2 with TRBJ2-7; TRBD2 matches at 11 bases. This CDR3 has 19 amino acids. CDR1 SGHTA and CDR2 FQGNSA come from the germline V gene. J was trimmed by 1 base and V by 1 base; bases with no gene match: 12. CDR3 region: CASSLGPLAGGRRSYEQYF. CDR3 sequence (DNA): TGTGCCAGCAGCTTAGGCCCGCTAGCGGGAGGTCGCAGGTCCTACGAGCAGTACTTC.

This clonotype was observed once. The rearrangement joins TRBV30 to TRBJ1-1; unclear D gene. V dropped 2 bases and J dropped 3 bases, with 16 bases sitting between them. Germline V gene data show CDR1 as GTSNPN and CDR2 as SVGIG (reference sequence). The CDR3 is 15 amino acids. The CDR3 bases are TGTGCCTGGAGTCCCATAGACACCATGGACACTGAAGCTTTCTTT. Its translation: CAWSPIDTMDTEAFF.

The genes are TRBV6-5 and TRBJ2-1; possible D gene TRBD2, 6 bases. The germline gives CDR1 MNHEY, CDR2 SVGAGI. V lost 6 bases and J lost 2, with 17 bases in between. CDR3 length: 16 amino acids. CDR3 bases: TGTGCCAGCAGGATTCTAGCGACACGGGCCTACAATGAGCAGTTCTTC. Protein product: CASRILATRAYNEQFF.

On this clonotype itself: This may be a read error, as it is one base from a much larger clone. The CDR3 DNA follows: TGTGCCACCAGGGGGACTAGCGGCGAGCAGTACTTC. It yields the protein CATRGTSGEQYF. J is TRBJ2-7 and V is TRBV10-3; 11 nucleotides match TRBD2. Unmatched junction bases numbered 5, after V lost 10 bases and J lost 6 bases. There are 12 residues in the CDR3. Germline V gene data show CDR1 as ENHRY and CDR2 as SYGVKD.

Of note for this clonotype: No conserved phenylalanine or tryptophan ends this CDR3, so it is likely a read error. The gene calls are TRBV27 and TRBJ2-7, with 8 bases matching TRBD2. Germline V gene lookup returns CDR1 MNHEY and CDR2 SMNVEV (reference sequence). Trimming at V came to 8 bases and at J to 3 bases, leaving 9 bases not matched to a gene. This CDR3 is 14 amino acids long. CDR3: CASSHRGGNYEQYS. In nucleotides, the CDR3 is TGTGCCAGCTCCCACCGGGGGGGAAACTACGAGCAGTACTCC.

This clonotype was picked up many times. This sequence joins TRBV27 and TRBJ2-4, with D unresolved. With 4 bases removed from V and 2 bases from J, the gap between germline ends came to 9 bases. The CDR3 has 14 amino acids. The germline V gene has CDR1 MNHEY and CDR2 SMNVEV (reference sequence). CDR3 sequence reads: CASSSISSKNIQYF. CDR3 coding DNA: TGTGCCAGCAGTTCTATCAGTTCCAAAAACATTCAGTACTTC.

V gene TRBV4-2 combines with J gene TRBJ1-1; 8 bases agree with TRBD1. With 1 base clipped from V and 2 bases from J, the junction kept 6 bases outside the gene matches. In germline, CDR1 is LGHNA, CDR2 YNFKEQ. CDR3 size: 16 residues. CDR3 DNA sequence: TGTGCCAGCAGCCAAGTGGGACAGGCTATAAACACTGAAGCTTTCTTT. It yields the protein CASSQVGQAINTEAFF.

A remark on this clonotype: A read error is possible here, since a much larger clone lies one base away. The gene calls are TRBV7-3 and TRBJ2-1; D possibly corresponds to TRBD1 (7 bases). The germline V gene has CDR1 SGHTA and CDR2 FQGTGA. V was pared by 4 bases and J by 1 base, with 17 bases between. This CDR3 comprises 17 residues. The CDR3 DNA is TGTGCCAGCAGCTCTGCGGGGACAGACCTTTCCTACAATGAGCAGTTCTTC. It codes for CASSSAGTDLSYNEQFF.

The genes are TRBV19 and TRBJ2-7; no reliable D call. The CDR3 is 14 residues long. Germline assignment: CDR1 LNHDA and CDR2 SQIVND (reference sequence). Trimming shortened V by 6 bases and J by 0 bases, and 12 bases separated the two germline ends. Here the CDR3 reads CASRLTADSYEQYF. The CDR3 coding sequence is TGTGCCAGTAGACTCACGGCGGACTCCTACGAGCAGTACTTC.

The rearrangement links TRBV6-2 or TRBV6-3 to TRBJ1-5, with D hard to call. Between the trimmed V and J ends, which lost 4 bases and 7 bases, there was a span of 11 bases. The CDR3 has 13 amino acids. CDR1 and CDR2 (germline): MNHEY, SVGEGT. The CDR3 is CASSSGIGQPQHF. CDR3 coding DNA: TGTGCCAGCAGTTCCGGAATTGGCCAGCCCCAGCATTTT.

The CDR3 is CAGWTGAYEQYF. The CDR3 region has the DNA TGTGCCGGATGGACAGGGGCCTACGAGCAGTACTTC. This chain connects TRBV30 to TRBJ2-7; 9 nucleotides match TRBD1. Unmatched junction bases numbered 4, after V lost 8 bases and J lost 2 bases. The CDR3 is 12 amino acids. In germline, CDR1 is GTSNPN, CDR2 SVGIG (reference sequence).

This clonotype was counted between two and nine times. The chain has TRBV4-1 and TRBJ2-1; TRBD1 might be the D (6 bases). Trimming shortened V by 3 bases and J by 0 bases, and 24 bases separated the two germline ends. Germline-derived CDR1 and CDR2 are MGHRA and YSYEKL. This CDR3 is built from 20 residues. The CDR3 loop reads CASSHVEQGFEYFSYNEQFF. The CDR3 DNA reads as TGCGCCAGCAGCCATGTAGAACAGGGATTTGAATATTTCTCCTACAATGAGCAGTTCTTC.

This chain joins TRBV19 and TRBJ1-1; D not certain. CDR1 LNHDA and CDR2 SQIVND come from the germline V gene (reference sequence). The CDR3 extends over 14 amino acids. Trimming took off 3 bases at V and 2 bases at J, with 10 bases between the two ends. Here the CDR3 reads CASSIGYTNTEAFF. The DNA of the CDR3 is TGTGCCAGTAGTATTGGTTACACCAACACTGAAGCTTTCTTT.

This clonotype was seen just once. This could be a read error, since a much larger clone is one nucleotide away. V is TRBV6-1 and J is TRBJ1-1; D remains unclear. The CDR3 covers 13 residues. CDR1 is MNHNS, CDR2 SASEGT, per germline. CDR3 bases: TGTGCCAGCTGCGACGGATTGAACACTGAAGCTGTCTTT. Amino acids: CASCDGLNTEAVF.